The present TCR beta chain was sequenced within a study of shared clonotypes between healthy human individuals. Broader study findings: Large sequencing depth failed to make sorted-subset sequencing complete, rarefaction showed. Sharing across a few donors was seen in 4% to 5% of naive CD4 clonotypes.

It was CD45RO-negative cells, positively selected for CCR7, that made up naive CD8 cells, with terminally differentiated effector memory CD45RA+ cells excluded. Donation came from healthy HIV-negative adults that had no recent acute infections or vaccinations. Original methodology: Filtering was not the same, since immunoSEQ gave junction-only sequences without quality scores. Profiled with immunoSEQ multiplex PCR; TCRdb holds only in-frame clones, not every one. V, J and clone size derive from that table, while D and trimming were established from the DNA sequence. The sample has hundreds of thousands of clones, 85% to 95% seen once. As concerns this clone: Its antigen is unidentified.

This receptor was identified in a man aged 25-40 years in good health. Material for sequencing was naive CD8+ T cells sorted from blood.

The CDR3, as DNA: TGTGCCACCAGCAGACCCACGGAGGATGAGCAGTTCTTC. It encodes CATSRPTEDEQFF. The V and J genes are TRBV15 and TRBJ2-1, with a tentative D call TRBD2 (5 bases). V lost 2 bases, J lost 8 bases, and 10 bases lay in between. This CDR3 region has 13 residues. Germline V gene sequence: CDR1 LNHNV, CDR2 YYDKDF (reference sequence).